Detailed here is one T cell receptor beta chain. This specimen belongs to a study of blood T cells in healthy people across ages. The authors ran a second PCR of roughly 6 to 12 cycles using a sample-barcoded 5' primer and a J-beta primer mix. TCRdb fed the 5' RACE reads into MiXCR, producing one record per CDR3 protein. The sample carries roughly 900,000 distinct CDR3 sequences, 25% to 35% recorded once. Per sample, a minimum of 7 million PBMCs were isolated. Germline assignment: CDR1 MNHEY and CDR2 SVGAGI. The CDR3 spans 13 residues. V lost 2 bases to trimming and J lost 4 bases, with 6 bases between them.

The sequencing input was blood. The TCR was taken from a woman older than 75 in good health. The rearrangement joins TRBV6-5 to TRBJ1-3, with D unresolved. The CDR3 protein is CASSYVEGNTIYF. Here the CDR3 DNA reads TGTGCCAGCAGTTACGTGGAAGGAAACACCATATATTTT.